The 26 T cell receptor beta chains given below trace back to one sample, sequenced in a study of CD8 T cells in Susac syndrome. When the RNA was reverse transcribed, random hexamers were used with an input of roughly 0.45 to 1 ug. TCRdb re-analysed the immunoSEQ multiplex PCR reads in MiXCR, keeping a single row per CDR3 protein. The sample records 330,000 or so distinct CDR3 sequences, 89% being singletons. Sequencing was performed on CD8+ T cells from PBMCs. Receptors originate from a human donor with multiple sclerosis.

The chain recombines TRBV12-3 or TRBV12-4 with TRBJ1-2; 7 positions match TRBD1. Trimming took 0 bases from V and 2 from J; bases not matched to a gene: 9. This CDR3 is built from 17 residues. CDR3 residues: CASSLAGSGGRNYGYTF. The CDR3 region has the DNA TGTGCCAGCAGTTTAGCGGGGTCAGGGGGGAGGAACTATGGCTACACCTTC.

The chain employs TRBV27 and TRBJ2-3, with D uncertain. CDR3 length equals 15 residues. CDR1 MNHEY and CDR2 SMNVEV come from the germline V gene (reference sequence). Trimming cost V 2 bases and J 4 bases, with 13 bases left between them. The CDR3 DNA sequence: TGTGCCAGCAGTTTAACTGGATTCCCTGCAGATACGCAGTATTTT. Encoded protein: CASSLTGFPADTQYF.

The chain recombines TRBV5-1 with TRBJ1-1; the D gene is possibly TRBD1 (5 bases). Trimming removed 0 bases from V and 1 base from J, with 13 bases in between. CDR3 length: 16 amino acids. Germline loops: CDR1 SGHRS, CDR2 YFSETQ. The CDR3, as DNA: TGCGCCAGCAGCTTGGGTTCAGGGAACCCGAACACTGAAGCTTTCTTT. Protein: CASSLGSGNPNTEAFF.

V gene TRBV6-2 or TRBV6-3 combines with J gene TRBJ1-1; D is uncertain. Germline lookup yields CDR1 MNHEY and CDR2 SVGEGT. The V and J ends lost 4 bases and 1 base respectively, with 13 bases between them. The CDR3 covers 15 residues. The CDR3 reads CASSSVWDPNTEAFF. For the CDR3, the DNA is TGTGCCAGCAGTTCCGTCTGGGATCCGAACACTGAAGCTTTCTTT.

The CDR3, as DNA: TGTGCCAGCACCATAGGCGGGGAGCTGTTTTTT. Translation: CASTIGGELFF. The chain has TRBV12-3 or TRBV12-4 and TRBJ2-2; D ambiguous. The CDR3 length is 11 residues. V lost 7 bases and J 7 bases, leaving 7 bases between the germline ends.

The rearrangement joins TRBV6-2 or TRBV6-3 to TRBJ2-7; 8 bases match TRBD2. Germline loops: CDR1 MNHEY, CDR2 SVGEGT. V shed 0 bases, J shed 2 bases, and the junction held 6 bases outside the gene matches. The CDR3 is 16 residues long. CDR3 bases: TGTGCCAGCAGTTACTCCCAGCGGGAGTCCCCCTACGAGCAGTACTTC. Translation: CASSYSQRESPYEQYF.

The V gene is TRBV6-4, the J gene TRBJ2-7; 9 positions match TRBD2. Germline V CDR1 and CDR2: MRHNA, SNTAGT. There are 16 residues in the CDR3. V was pared by 0 bases and J by 2 bases, with 5 bases of the junction left unmatched. CDR3 region: CASSDSGTSFTYEQYF. The CDR3 coding sequence is TGTGCCAGCAGTGACTCCGGGACTAGCTTTACCTACGAGCAGTACTTC.

CDR3 in amino acids: CASSPSPATNEKLFF. The CDR3 nucleotides are TGTGCCAGCAGCCCTAGCCCTGCAACTAATGAAAAACTGTTTTTT. V gene TRBV13 combines with J gene TRBJ1-4; D is uncertain. This CDR3 contains 15 residues. In germline, CDR1 is PRHDT, CDR2 FYEKMQ (reference sequence). V lost 5 bases, J lost 0 bases, and 10 bases lay in between.

The gene calls are TRBV18 and TRBJ2-3; no firm D call. The CDR3 extends over 13 amino acids. Germline V gene data show CDR1 as KGHSH and CDR2 as LQKENI. V shed 3 bases and J shed 4 bases, with 8 bases lying between them. CDR3 loop: CASSPKRADTQYF. The CDR3, as DNA: TGTGCCAGCTCACCCAAAAGGGCAGATACGCAGTATTTT.

The J gene is TRBJ1-4, the V gene TRBV9; D is undetermined. The CDR3 runs to 15 residues. Germline V gene lookup returns CDR1 SGDLS and CDR2 YYNGEE. Between the trimmed V and J ends, which lost 0 bases and 7 bases, there was a span of 13 bases. CDR3 in DNA: TGTGCCAGCAGCGTAGCTGGGGTAGTAGGTGAAAAACTGTTTTTT. This sequence encodes CASSVAGVVGEKLFF.

The CDR3 reads CASSLGTSGGTYNEQFF. In DNA, the CDR3 is TGTGCCAGCAGTCTAGGGACTAGCGGGGGGACCTACAATGAGCAGTTCTTC. This sequence joins TRBV27 and TRBJ2-1; TRBD2 agrees at 15 bases. J gave up 2 bases and V 5 bases, and 4 bases lay outside the gene matches. CDR3 length: 17 amino acids. Germline lookup yields CDR1 MNHEY and CDR2 SMNVEV (reference sequence).

The chain links TRBV25-1 to TRBJ2-7; 9 bases line up with TRBD1. The germline V gene has CDR1 MGHDK and CDR2 SYGVNS. The CDR3 is made up of 14 amino acids. Trimming cost V 6 bases and J 3 bases; bases outside gene matches: 6. The CDR3 DNA reads TGTGCCAGCAGCGAGACAGGGGGAAACTACGAGCAGTACTTC. This encodes CASSETGGNYEQYF.

This clonotype has only one observation. This rearrangement joins TRBV30 to TRBJ2-3, with no clear D. The CDR3 has 14 amino acids. The ends were cut back, 0 bases at V and 2 bases at J, with 9 bases in the middle. CDR1 is GTSNPN, CDR2 SVGIG, per germline (reference sequence). The CDR3 DNA sequence: TGTGCCTGGAGTGTAGGACCGTTCACAGATACGCAGTATTTT. It codes for CAWSVGPFTDTQYF.

The chain couples TRBV4-2 to TRBJ2-7, with TRBD1 matching over 8 bases. The CDR3 is 16 amino acids. Per the germline V gene, CDR1 is LGHNA and CDR2 is YNFKEQ. V shed 3 bases and J 5 bases; nucleotides not matched to a gene: 12. CDR3: CASSQFGGQGTHEQYF. CDR3 in DNA: TGTGCCAGCAGCCAGTTTGGTGGACAGGGAACGCACGAGCAGTACTTC.

The J gene is TRBJ2-5, the V gene TRBV5-1; tentative D call: TRBD2 (5 bases). The CDR3 contains 14 residues. In germline, CDR1 is SGHRS, CDR2 YFSETQ. V was cut by 3 bases and J by 1 base, with 10 bases left in between. The CDR3 region has the DNA TGCGCCAGCAGCTGGTCTAGCATCCAAGAGACCCAGTACTTC. Residues: CASSWSSIQETQYF.

This clonotype showed up just once. This rearrangement joins TRBV6-2 or TRBV6-3 to TRBJ2-5; D gene uncertain. V shed 6 bases and J shed 5 bases, with 22 bases lying between them. The CDR3 covers 16 residues. Germline-derived CDR1 and CDR2 are MNHEY and SVGEGT. The CDR3 is CASRSLREVRWETQYF. CDR3 coding DNA: TGTGCCAGCAGATCGCTAAGGGAAGTAAGGTGGGAGACCCAGTACTTC.

The chain has TRBV5-6 and TRBJ1-2; possibly TRBD1 for D (5 bases). V shed 0 bases and J shed 4 bases, with 13 bases lying between them. CDR1 and CDR2 (germline): SGHDT, YYEEEE. The CDR3 consists of 15 residues. The CDR3 loop is CASSLDWDGIYGYTF. The CDR3 DNA sequence: TGTGCCAGCAGCTTGGATTGGGACGGGATCTATGGCTACACCTTC.

V usage is TRBV12-3 or TRBV12-4 and J usage is TRBJ2-2, with D possibly TRBD2 on 6 matching bases. This CDR3 contains 13 residues. V was clipped by 5 bases and J by 6 bases, with 10 bases between them. Written as DNA, the CDR3 is TGTGCCAGCAGTCCCCGGGACTCCGGGGAGCTGTTTTTT. Amino acids: CASSPRDSGELFF.

This chain connects TRBV4-1 to TRBJ2-7; 7 bases match TRBD2. The CDR3 is 17 amino acids. V dropped 0 bases and J dropped 3; count of bases not matched to a gene: 11. Germline CDR1 and CDR2: MGHRA and YSYEKL. The CDR3 loop reads CASSQDPPGLVVYEQYF. The CDR3 bases are TGCGCCAGCAGCCAAGACCCCCCCGGACTAGTCGTCTACGAGCAGTACTTC.

The chain recombines TRBV7-8 with TRBJ2-1, with TRBD1 identical over 7 bases. J was trimmed by 6 bases and V by 4 bases; bases with no gene match: 9. CDR1 SGHVS and CDR2 FQNEAQ come from the germline V gene. CDR3 length: 15 residues. The CDR3 bases are TGTGCCAGCAGCTCGAGCCCGACAGGGCTCAATGAGCAGTTCTTC. It codes for CASSSSPTGLNEQFF.

The chain joins TRBV5-6 to TRBJ2-7; D possibly corresponds to TRBD1 (5 bases). Looked up from germline, CDR1 is SGHDT and CDR2 is YYEEEE. V was clipped by 6 bases and J by 5 bases, with 12 bases between them. CDR3 size: 12 residues. CDR3 nucleotides: TGTGCCAGCACGGACATGGGCAACGAGCAGTACTTC. This encodes CASTDMGNEQYF.

The chain couples TRBV27 to TRBJ2-1; 9 nucleotides line up with TRBD2. CDR3 length: 16 residues. Germline values: CDR1 MNHEY, CDR2 SMNVEV (reference sequence). Trimming cost V 5 bases and J 2 bases; bases outside gene matches: 7. For the CDR3, the DNA is TGTGCCAGCAGTCCATTAGCGGGAGTAGCCTACAATGAGCAGTTCTTC. Residues: CASSPLAGVAYNEQFF.

Written as DNA, the CDR3 is TGTGCCAGCAGCTTAGGGTGGACCGAAGCCCGAAACTATGGCTACACCTTC. As protein: CASSLGWTEARNYGYTF. The chain has TRBV7-9 and TRBJ1-2; D unclear. Per germline, CDR1 SEHNR and CDR2 FQNEAQ (reference sequence). This CDR3 has 17 residues. V was clipped by 1 base and J by 2 bases, with 17 bases between them.

This chain uses TRBV29-1 with TRBJ2-7; tentatively, D is TRBD2 (6 bases). Germline V gives CDR1 SQVTM, CDR2 ANQGSEA. The CDR3 covers 12 residues. The V end lost 5 bases, the J end lost 9 bases, and 17 bases lay between the germline ends. CDR3 loop: CSVWGLELGQYF. The CDR3 coding sequence is TGCAGCGTTTGGGGACTCGAGCTTGGGCAGTACTTC.

J is TRBJ2-7 and V is TRBV4-3; D gene uncertain. The CDR3 sequence is 14 residues long. CDR1 LGHNA and CDR2 YSLEER come from the germline V gene. The V gene lost 0 bases and the J gene lost 2 bases, with 8 bases spanning the gap. The chain's CDR3 is CASSQEVATYEQYF. The CDR3, as DNA: TGCGCCAGCAGCCAAGAGGTGGCAACCTACGAGCAGTACTTC.

This chain joins TRBV6-2 or TRBV6-3 and TRBJ1-5; D is undetermined. Trimming took 1 base from V and 7 from J, leaving 8 bases between them. Germline CDR1 reads MNHEY; CDR2 reads SVGEGT. CDR3 size: 13 residues. Here the CDR3 DNA reads TGTGCCAGCAGTTACTGGGCCCACCAGCCCCAGCATTTT. Residues: CASSYWAHQPQHF.